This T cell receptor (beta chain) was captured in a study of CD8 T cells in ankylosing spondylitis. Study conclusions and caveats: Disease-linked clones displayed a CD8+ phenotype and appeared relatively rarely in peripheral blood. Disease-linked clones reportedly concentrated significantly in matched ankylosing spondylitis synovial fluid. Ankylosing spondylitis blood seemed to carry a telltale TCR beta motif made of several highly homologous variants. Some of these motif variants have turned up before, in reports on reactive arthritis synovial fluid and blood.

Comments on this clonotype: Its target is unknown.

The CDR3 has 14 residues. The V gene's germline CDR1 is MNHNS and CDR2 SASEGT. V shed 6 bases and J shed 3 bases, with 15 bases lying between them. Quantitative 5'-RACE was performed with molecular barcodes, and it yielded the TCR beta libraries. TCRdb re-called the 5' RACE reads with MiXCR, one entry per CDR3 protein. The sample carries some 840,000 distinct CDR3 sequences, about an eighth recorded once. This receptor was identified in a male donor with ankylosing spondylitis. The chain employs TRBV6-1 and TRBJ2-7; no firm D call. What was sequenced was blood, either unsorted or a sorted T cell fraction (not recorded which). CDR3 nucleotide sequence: TGTGCCAGCAGCCGACGGCTGGGTGTCTACGAGCAGTACTTC. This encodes CASSRRLGVYEQYF.